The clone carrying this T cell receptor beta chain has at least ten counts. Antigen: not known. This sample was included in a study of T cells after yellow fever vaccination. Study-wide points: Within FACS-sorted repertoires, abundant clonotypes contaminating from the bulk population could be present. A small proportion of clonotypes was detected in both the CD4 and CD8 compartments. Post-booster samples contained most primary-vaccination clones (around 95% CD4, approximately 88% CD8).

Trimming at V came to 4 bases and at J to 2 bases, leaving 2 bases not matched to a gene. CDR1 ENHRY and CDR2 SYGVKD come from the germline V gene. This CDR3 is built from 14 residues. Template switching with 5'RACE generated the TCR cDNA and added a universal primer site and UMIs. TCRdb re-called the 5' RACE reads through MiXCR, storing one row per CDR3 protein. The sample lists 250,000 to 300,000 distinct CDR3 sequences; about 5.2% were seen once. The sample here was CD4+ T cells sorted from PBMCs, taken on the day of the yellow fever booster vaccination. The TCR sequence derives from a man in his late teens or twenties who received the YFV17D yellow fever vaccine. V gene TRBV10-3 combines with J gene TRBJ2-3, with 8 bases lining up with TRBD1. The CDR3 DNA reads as TGTGCCATCAGTGGGACAGGGACCACAGATACGCAGTATTTT. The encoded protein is CAISGTGTTDTQYF.